This T cell receptor beta chain was identified in a study of CD8+CD57+ T cells in acquired aplastic anemia. Study results and limitations: CD8+ Simpson's diversity showed no significant patient-control difference. Comparison of patients with controls identified about 27 shared CD8+ CDR3 sequences.

Patients sequenced had flow cytometry evidence of CD8+CD57+ cell expansion. The patients all had a severe acquired aplastic anemia diagnosis. Patients were therapy-naive when their blood was sampled. TCR beta VDJ combinations and CDR3 sequences were profiled from genomic DNA. Each CDR3 protein gets one entry after TCRdb re-called the reads with MiXCR. This table has under 200,000 distinct CDR3 sequences, approximately 44% appearing once. A remark on this clonotype: Its specificity is not known.

The CDR3 sequence is 13 residues long. Trimming took 3 bases from V and 5 from J, leaving 11 bases between them. Per the germline V gene, CDR1 is MNHEY and CDR2 is SMNVEV (reference sequence). The sequence was obtained from a human donor with aplastic anemia. The sample consisted of sorted CD4+, CD8+, or CD8+CD57+ T cells (not recorded which) from PBMCs. V gene TRBV27 combines with J gene TRBJ2-7, with D hard to call. Written as DNA, the CDR3 is TGTGCCAGCAGTTTGGGTCCGTCTGACGAGCAGTACTTC. It is translated as CASSLGPSDEQYF.